The present TCR beta chain was sequenced within a study of PD-1 blockade in classical Hodgkin lymphoma. Study-wide background: Patients in the cohort were put on intravenous nivolumab, 3 mg/kg every 2 weeks. Whole-study results and caveats: With CD4+ cells, TCR diversity rose significantly by C4D1, but not with CD8+ cells.

Germline V gene lookup returns CDR1 SGHNT and CDR2 YYREEE (reference sequence). The CDR3 covers 15 residues. Trimming removed 1 base from V and 1 base from J, with 11 bases in between. Note on this clone: The target antigen is unknown.

The assay was immunoSEQ multiplex PCR, and TCRdb's table has in-frame clones only and misses some. Here the sample spans some 40,000 clones, roughly two thirds being singletons. Every patient experienced relapse after autologous stem cell transplantation, and brentuximab vedotin exposure varied. The sequences come from peripheral blood mononuclear cells (PBMCs), collected before the second cycle of nivolumab. This chain links TRBV5-4 with TRBJ2-5; either TRBD1 or TRBD2 may fit D (5 bases each). This clonotype was sampled from a human donor with classical Hodgkin lymphoma. CDR3 sequence (DNA): TGTGCCAGCAGCTTGCCCGGGGCGGCCCAAGAGACCCAGTACTTC. Residues: CASSLPGAAQETQYF.